This is a list of T cell receptor beta chains from one sample in a study of regulatory T cells in long-lasting Graves disease. MiXCR was run by TCRdb on the multiplex PCR reads, yielding one entry per CDR3 protein. The sample lists around 450,000 distinct CDR3 sequences, 20% to 25% occurring once. Sample: peripheral blood mononuclear cells (PBMCs), taken when the disease was refractory, from a patient treated with antithyroid drugs. These receptors were obtained from a female donor with Graves disease. The CDR3 runs from the conserved cysteine through the conserved F or W. D genes are given only for firm matches. The size entry is marked missing in some rows and otherwise reads once, few, many or a size class.

V	size	D	J	DNA	CDR3
TRBV27	many	.	TRBJ1-1	TGTGCCAGCAGTTACAGACGGAACACTGAAGCTTTCTTT	CASSYRRNTEAFF
TRBV12-3/TRBV12-4	many	.	TRBJ2-7	TGTGCCAGCAGCCCCGGACATCGCTACGAGCAGTACTTC	CASSPGHRYEQYF
TRBV7-8	.	TRBD1	TRBJ2-7	TGTGCCAGCAGCTATTTCGTGACAGGGGGGTCCTACGAGCAGTACTTC	CASSYFVTGGSYEQYF
TRBV5-6	.	.	TRBJ2-7	TGTGCCAGCAGCTCCGGGGCAACCGAGCAGTACTTC	CASSSGATEQYF
TRBV28	many	.	TRBJ1-2	TGTGCCAGCAGCTCCGTGGGACAATCCTATGGCTACACCTTC	CASSSVGQSYGYTF
TRBV19	.	.	TRBJ2-7	TGTGTCAGCGGACAGAGTTTTAACTACGAGCAGTACTTC	CVSGQSFNYEQYF
TRBV28	many	.	TRBJ1-6	TGTGCCAGCACCCTGGGGGGGAGACCCGATAATTCACCCCTCCACTTT	CASTLGGRPDNSPLHF
TRBV19	many	.	TRBJ1-2	TGTGCCAGTAGTACTCCGCAAAGGACCTATGGCTACACCTTC	CASSTPQRTYGYTF
TRBV27	.	.	TRBJ2-1	TGTGCCAGCAGTGATAGGGACTCCTTCTACAATGAGCAGTTCTTC	CASSDRDSFYNEQFF
TRBV19	few	.	TRBJ2-5	TGTGCCAGTAGTATCCGACAGGAGTACCAAGAGACCCAGTACTTC	CASSIRQEYQETQYF
TRBV27	many	.	TRBJ1-1	TGTGCCACTTCTCCCAGGGGTGGGATGACTGAAGCTTTCTTT	CATSPRGGMTEAFF
TRBV5-1	.	TRBD1	TRBJ1-1	TGCGCCAGCAGCCTCCTGGACAGGGGAACTGAAGCTTTCTTT	CASSLLDRGTEAFF
TRBV10-3	.	.	TRBJ2-3	TGTGCCATCGGCGGAGTCGAAGGCCAGGGCACAGATACGCAGTATTTT	CAIGGVEGQGTDTQYF
TRBV6-1	.	.	TRBJ1-3	TGTGCCAGCTCGGGCCGCCGGGGGACCTCTGGAAACACCATATATTTT	CASSGRRGTSGNTIYF
TRBV6-5	many	.	TRBJ1-2	TGTGCCAGCAGTTACGGGCTACAGGACCTCTATGGCTACACCTTC	CASSYGLQDLYGYTF
TRBV14	.	.	TRBJ2-3	TGTGCCAGCAGCCTACTTAGCGGATTCACAGATACGCAGTATTTT	CASSLLSGFTDTQYF
TRBV7-2	many	.	TRBJ1-2	TGTGCCAGCAGCCCTATTGTGAGTTCGAGGTTGAACTATGGCTACACCTTC	CASSPIVSSRLNYGYTF
TRBV7-2	many	.	TRBJ2-5	TGTGCCAGCAGGCTTAGAGTACGGGGTGAGACCCAGTACTTC	CASRLRVRGETQYF
TRBV6-2/TRBV6-3	many	.	TRBJ2-7	TGTGCCAGCAGTGGATCGGGGCTGTTCTACGAGCAGTACTTC	CASSGSGLFYEQYF
TRBV7-9	once	.	TRBJ2-5	TGTGCCAGCAGCTTAGTGAATACCCAGTACTTC	CASSLVNTQYF
TRBV28	many	TRBD1	TRBJ1-5	TGTGCCAGCACGGACCTTACAGGGGTCTATAGCAATCAGCCCCAGCATTTT	CASTDLTGVYSNQPQHF
TRBV5-1	.	.	TRBJ2-7	TGCGCCAGCAGCCTTAAGGACAGTTACGAGCAGTACTTC	CASSLKDSYEQYF
TRBV28	many	.	TRBJ1-1	TGTGCCAGCAGTTTACGAGATAGGGAGGTAAACACTGAAGCTTTCTTT	CASSLRDREVNTEAFF
TRBV24-1	.	TRBD2	TRBJ2-1	TGTGCCACCAGTGATACGACTAGCGGGAACCTCTACAATGAGCAGTTCTTC	CATSDTTSGNLYNEQFF
TRBV14	few	TRBD1	TRBJ1-6	TGTGCCAGCAGCCAGAGACAGGGGTATAATTCACCCCTCCACTTT	CASSQRQGYNSPLHF
TRBV6-5	.	TRBD1	TRBJ1-2	TGTGCCAGCAGTCCCACCCCATCCCCGGGACAGGATGGCTACACCTTC	CASSPTPSPGQDGYTF
TRBV5-4	few	.	TRBJ2-5	TGTGCCAGCAGCCTCCGGGGAGAAGAGCAAGAGACCCAGTACTTC	CASSLRGEEQETQYF
TRBV10-3	many	.	TRBJ1-5	TGTGCCATCAGTGAAGGGGGACCGGCGTTTCAGCCCCAGCATTTT	CAISEGGPAFQPQHF
TRBV6-2/TRBV6-3	few	TRBD2	TRBJ2-3	TGTGCCAGCAGTCGGACTAGTTTGGGCACAGATACGCAGTATTTT	CASSRTSLGTDTQYF
TRBV19	many	.	TRBJ1-5	TGTGCCAGTAGTATAGTGGACGACCAGCCCCAGCATTTT	CASSIVDDQPQHF
TRBV7-2	few	TRBD2	TRBJ2-7	TGTGCCAGCAGCACCGGACTAGCGGGAGCCCTAACCTCCTACGAGCAGTACTTC	CASSTGLAGALTSYEQYF
TRBV12-5	.	.	TRBJ2-1	TGTGCTAGTGGTTTGGTACGTCTCCGAAGCTCCTACAATGAGCAGTTCTTC	CASGLVRLRSSYNEQFF
TRBV28	many	.	TRBJ1-2	TGTGCCAGCACCCTAACGATCAGGGTTTTTGGCTACACCTTC	CASTLTIRVFGYTF
TRBV20-1	many	TRBD1	TRBJ2-5	TGCAGTGCGATAAGACAGGGGACGGGGGAGACCCAGTACTTC	CSAIRQGTGETQYF
TRBV7-2	few	TRBD1	TRBJ2-3	TGTGCCAGCAGACCTCCGGGACAGGGTTTTGATACGCAGTATTTT	CASRPPGQGFDTQYF
TRBV27	many	.	TRBJ2-5	TGTGCCAGCAGCCGGAGCCAAGGGACCCAGTACTTC	CASSRSQGTQYF